This TCR beta chain was sequenced in a study of shared clonotypes between healthy human individuals. Study-wide context: Donor composition was a couple of women and three men, aged 18 to 49.

CDR3 size: 16 residues. The V and J ends lost 3 bases and 3 bases respectively, with 14 bases between them. The germline V gene has CDR1 SEHNR and CDR2 FQNEAQ (reference sequence). Replicate PCRs for unsorted PBMC used around 280 ng DNA (about 30,000 T cell genomes). Sequencing on ten immunoSEQ deep assay plates was performed for unsorted PBMC DNA. Method: immunoSEQ multiplex PCR; TCRdb's copy keeps in-frame clones and lacks some. The sample holds about 490,000 clones; approximately 81% are singletons and the top ten take more than 9.5%. Sequencing was done on a sample of PBMCs. The sequence came from a woman in her thirties or forties in good health. Some clones in this sample may be carry-over from other donors' samples. This chain connects TRBV7-9 to TRBJ2-2; D unclear. CDR3 sequence reads: CASSFARSRDTGELFF. CDR3 DNA sequence: TGTGCCAGCAGCTTCGCCCGGAGTCGGGACACCGGGGAGCTGTTTTTT.